This TCR beta chain appears in the sequencing data of a study of post-analysis software for immune sequencing data. Study conclusions and caveats: Four to six TRBV segments (TRBV5-6, TRBV5-1 and TRBV20-1 among them) occurred more frequently in patients than in controls.

Deletions cut 4 bases from V and 4 bases from J, with 21 bases between. This CDR3 has 17 amino acids. About this clonotype itself: The antigen is undetermined.

Libraries were made from TCR beta cDNA, and they carried unique molecular identifiers. Input amounts of 1 to 10 million T cells were used. These gave 500,000 or so cDNA molecules, so each molecule approximated one T cell. MiXCR was run by TCRdb on the PCR reads, yielding one entry per CDR3 protein. Of 650,000 to 850,000 distinct CDR3 sequences in the sample, 46% were seen once. Sequencing was carried out using blood. This clonotype originated in a girl aged 5 to 17 with multiple sclerosis. The chain carries TRBV12-3 or TRBV12-4 and TRBJ2-3; tentatively, D is TRBD1 or TRBD2 (5 bases each). The CDR3 DNA follows: TGTGCCAGCAGTTCACCGGGGCGTCCCCCGGGACCAGATACGCAGTATTTT. Translating it yields CASSSPGRPPGPDTQYF.